The clone carrying this T cell receptor (beta chain) was recorded a few times. The antigen remains unidentified. The sample comes from a study of PD-L1 blockade in urothelial cancer. Study at large: About 90% of the roughly 30 patients were men with bladder-origin urothelial cancer. Researchers looked at the blood 3 weeks (second dose) and 6 weeks after treatment began.

The templates were synthetic TCR analogs, and they were spiked into each PCR. Clones were sequenced by immunoSEQ multiplex PCR, and TCRdb holds only the in-frame ones, with some missing. The data hold around 87,000 clones, with around four fifths observed a single time. The time point here: peripheral blood 6 weeks after treatment start. CDR1 SGHVS and CDR2 FNYEAQ come from the germline V gene. The germline V and J ends were trimmed by 1 base and 4 bases, with 14 bases remaining between them. The CDR3 sequence is 16 residues long. Study-wide findings and caveats: Pretreatment TCR clonality in blood under the median foretold superior survival.

This clonotype was sampled from a man aged 65 to 79 with urothelial cancer. This specimen consisted of PBMCs, obtained around atezolizumab (anti-PD-L1) treatment. J is TRBJ1-5 and V is TRBV7-6; D call uncertain. In DNA, the CDR3 is TGTGCCAGCAGCTTAGGCCCCGCCAGATTAAATCAGCCCCAGCATTTT. Translated, it gives CASSLGPARLNQPQHF.